This TCR beta chain was identified during a study of blood T cell repertoires in COVID-19. Study-wide background: Samples of COVID-19 (acute and convalescent) were obtained from the United States, Italy and Spain. T cells, B-cell-depleted T cells, or PBMCs supplied cDNA or gDNA.

The CDR3 has 16 residues. V lost 2 bases and J 13 bases, leaving 21 bases between the germline ends. CDR1 is MNHNS and CDR2 is SASEGT in the germline V gene. Authors' data handling: Amplified reference gene primers provided the basis for estimating nucleated cell counts. Only in-frame clones appear in the TCRdb table, and some are missing; sequencing was by immunoSEQ multiplex PCR. From that table come the V and J calls and clone size; the DNA was used to work out D and trimming. The repertoire includes 150,000 or so clones, 82% of them detected once, and 8.4% sits in the top ten. The chain recombines TRBV6-1 with TRBJ1-6; D is perhaps TRBD1 (6 bases). The clonotype comes from a woman in her sixties or seventies with acute or convalescent COVID-19. The sample was peripheral blood. The CDR3 reads CASSELMGAYALPLHF. The CDR3 nucleotides read TGTGCCAGCAGTGAATTAATGGGGGCGTACGCTCTTCCCCTCCACTTT.